The source of this T cell receptor beta chain is a study of cytomegalovirus exposure and HLA in healthy donors. Amplification used 60 Vbeta primers and 13 Jbeta primers. Assay: immunoSEQ multiplex PCR; the TCRdb copy retains only in-frame clones and omits some. The data hold 150,000 or so clones, with around 80% observed a single time. Germline V lookup: CDR1 SQVTM, CDR2 ANQGSEA. The CDR3 extends over 13 amino acids. V was cut by 8 bases and J by 0 bases, with 13 bases left in between. This clone occurred a few times. The gene calls are TRBV29-1 and TRBJ1-1, with D perhaps matching TRBD1 (5 bases). Sequencing was carried out using PBMCs. This sequence was found in a female donor in good health and CMV-seronegative. The CDR3 nucleotides are TGCAGCCCCCAACGACAGATGAACACTGAAGCTTTCTTT. Protein sequence: CSPQRQMNTEAFF.